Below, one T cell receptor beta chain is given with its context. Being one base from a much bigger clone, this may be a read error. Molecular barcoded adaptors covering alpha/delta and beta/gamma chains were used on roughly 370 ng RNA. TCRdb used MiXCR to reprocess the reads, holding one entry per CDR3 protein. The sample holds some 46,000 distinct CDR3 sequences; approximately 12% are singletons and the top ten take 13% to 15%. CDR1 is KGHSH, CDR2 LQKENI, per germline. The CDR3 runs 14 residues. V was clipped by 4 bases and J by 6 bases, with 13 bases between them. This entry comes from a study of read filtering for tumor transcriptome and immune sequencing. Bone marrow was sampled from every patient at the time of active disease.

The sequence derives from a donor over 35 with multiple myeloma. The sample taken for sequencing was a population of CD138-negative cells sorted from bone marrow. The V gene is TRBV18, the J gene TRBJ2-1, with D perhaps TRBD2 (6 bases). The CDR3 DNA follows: TGTGCCAGCTCACGGGGGGACCTATGCAATGAGCAGTTCTTC. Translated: CASSRGDLCNEQFF.